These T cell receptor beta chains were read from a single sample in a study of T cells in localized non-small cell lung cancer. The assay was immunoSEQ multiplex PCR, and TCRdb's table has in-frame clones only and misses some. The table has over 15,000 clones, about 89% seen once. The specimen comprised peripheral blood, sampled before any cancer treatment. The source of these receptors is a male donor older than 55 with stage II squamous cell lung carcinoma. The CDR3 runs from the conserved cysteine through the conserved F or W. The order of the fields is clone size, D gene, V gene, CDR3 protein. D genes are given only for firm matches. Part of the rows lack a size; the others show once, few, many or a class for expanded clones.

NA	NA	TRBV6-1	CASSERRVALTDTQYF
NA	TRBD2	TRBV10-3	CAITSRLAGEYNEQFF
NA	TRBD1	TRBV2	CASRINRGSYNEQFF
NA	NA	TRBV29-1	CSVERDASYNEQFF
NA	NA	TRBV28	CASSSVGPQHF
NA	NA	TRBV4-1	CASSHQREHEQYF
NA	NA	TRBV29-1	CSGLSSGNTIYF
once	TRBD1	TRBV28	CASSLLEGALGQPQHF
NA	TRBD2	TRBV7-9	CASSDRLAGVYEQYF
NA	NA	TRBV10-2	CASSLAGGTEAFF
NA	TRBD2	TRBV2	CASKTSGREVGTQYF
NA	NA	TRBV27	CASSLAGIQETQYF
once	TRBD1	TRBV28	CASKLGGEGPGELFF
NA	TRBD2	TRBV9	CASSVATSGSTQYF
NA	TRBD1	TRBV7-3	CASSLQGGSYNEQFF
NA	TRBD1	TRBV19	CASSRGQGLKLFF
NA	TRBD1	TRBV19	CASSITGGSGNQPQHF
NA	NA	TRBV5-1	CASSLGRYNEKLFF
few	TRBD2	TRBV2	CASSDSGLTYEQYF
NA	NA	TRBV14	CASSLGLRGFQETQYF
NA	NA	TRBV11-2	CASSLDRGPYEQYF
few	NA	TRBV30	CAWKPYGYTF